The 2 T cell receptor beta chains in this list originate from one sample, sequenced in a study of T-cell reconstitution after alpha-beta-depleted transplantation in children. This sample's TCRbeta library carried unique molecular identifier barcodes. TCRdb processed the PCR reads anew with MiXCR; each CDR3 protein has one entry. This table has a few hundred thousand distinct CDR3 sequences, approximately 10% appearing once. Sequenced material: PBMCs from the stem cell graft donor, taken from the stem cell graft. Receptors were obtained from a human donor who donated a stem cell graft to a child with acute lymphoblastic leukemia.

This clonotype came up a few times. J is TRBJ1-5 and V is TRBV5-5; D is uncertain. With 2 bases removed from V and 10 bases from J, the gap between germline ends came to 16 bases. The CDR3 consists of 14 residues. The germline gives CDR1 SGHKS, CDR2 YYEKEE (reference sequence). CDR3 residues: CASSFGVSSGPQHF. Written as DNA, the CDR3 is TGTGCCAGCAGCTTCGGTGTAAGCAGCGGTCCCCAGCATTTT.

This chain links TRBV5-1 with TRBJ2-1, with 10 bases aligning to TRBD2. Germline V gives CDR1 SGHRS, CDR2 YFSETQ. There are 18 residues in the CDR3. Trimming at V came to 4 bases and at J to 0 bases, leaving 10 bases not matched to a gene. CDR3 DNA: TGCGCCAGCAGCGGAGCAGAACTAGCGGGGAGCTCCTACAATGAGCAGTTCTTC. This sequence encodes CASSGAELAGSSYNEQFF.